A selection of T cell receptor beta chains follows, all from one sample in a study of chronic HIV infection and antiretroviral therapy. TCRdb itself ran the 5' RACE reads through MiXCR, one entry per CDR3 protein. The sample lists approximately 47,000 distinct CDR3 sequences; approximately 20% were seen once. The sequencing sample was made of peripheral blood. The origin of the receptors is an adult who had HIV and had not received antiretroviral therapy, or was an uninfected healthy control (not recorded which). CDR3s include the opening cysteine and the closing phenylalanine or tryptophan. Each record gives: clone size, J gene, V gene, D gene, CDR3 DNA, CDR3 protein. The D gene is left open where the match is weak. A row's size may be missing; if present it is once, few, many or a size class.

>.|TRBJ2-3|TRBV4-1|.
TGCGCCAGCAGCGGAGGAGGGCCCCTGGAGTATTTT
CASSGGGPLEYF
>.|TRBJ2-5|TRBV9|.
TGTGCCAGCAGCCCGACAGGATCAGGGGAGACCCAGTACTTC
CASSPTGSGETQYF
>.|TRBJ2-7|TRBV28|.
TGTGCCAGCAGTTCGGGCCCCTTCTACGAGCAGTACTTC
CASSSGPFYEQYF
>.|TRBJ2-4|TRBV20-1|.
TGCAGTGCCACACTAGTCAAAAACATTCAGTACTTC
CSATLVKNIQYF
>few|TRBJ2-5|TRBV28|.
TGTGCCAGCAGGCGGGACCGACAAGAGACCCAGTACTTC
CASRRDRQETQYF
>few|TRBJ1-5|TRBV5-1|.
TGCGCCAGCAGCTTGGGACAAAGCAATCAGCCCCAGCATTTT
CASSLGQSNQPQHF
>.|TRBJ2-3|TRBV6-2/TRBV6-3|.
TGTGCCACTGAGGGCGAATCGGGCACAGATACGCAGTATTTT
CATEGESGTDTQYF
>many|TRBJ2-3|TRBV20-1|.
TGCAGTGCAACAACTTCGGGGTTCAGCACAGATACGCAGTATTTT
CSATTSGFSTDTQYF
>few|TRBJ1-1|TRBV28|.
TGTGCCAGCAGTTTCTGGTCCGCGCGTCTGGCTGAAGCTTTCTTT
CASSFWSARLAEAFF
>.|TRBJ2-1|TRBV5-1|TRBD2
TGCGCCAGCAGCCCCGAAGGACTAGATACTGCAAATGAGCAGTTCTTC
CASSPEGLDTANEQFF
>few|TRBJ2-7|TRBV28|TRBD1
TGTGCCAGCAGTTTATTCCAGACAGGGGGAAACGAGCAGTACTTC
CASSLFQTGGNEQYF
>few|TRBJ1-1|TRBV28|.
TGTGCCAGCAGCCTAGGGACATTTTATACTGAAGCTTTCTTT
CASSLGTFYTEAFF
>.|TRBJ2-1|TRBV28|TRBD1
TGTGCCAGCAGTCCCCCCGACAGGGACAATGAGCAGTTCTTC
CASSPPDRDNEQFF
>.|TRBJ2-1|TRBV9|.
TGTGCCAGCAGCGTTTTGGGGGTCGGTGAGCAGTTCTTC
CASSVLGVGEQFF
>.|TRBJ2-3|TRBV29-1|.
TGCAGCGGGAAAGAGACGATAATTTCCACAGATACGCAGTATTTT
CSGKETIISTDTQYF
>.|TRBJ2-7|TRBV11-1|.
TGTGCCAGCAGCCCGAAGACGGGACGCTACGAGCAGTACTTC
CASSPKTGRYEQYF
>few|TRBJ2-5|TRBV28|.
TGTGCCAGCAGTTTAATGACGGGACCAGAAGAGACCCAGTACTTC
CASSLMTGPEETQYF
>.|TRBJ2-2|TRBV2|TRBD2
TGTGCCAGCAGCGCGGGCGGGAGCCCCACCGGGGAGCTGTTTTTT
CASSAGGSPTGELFF
>few|TRBJ2-4|TRBV5-1|.
TGCGCCAGCAGCAGGAAGGGCGACTCCAAGACGAAACTAGCCAAAAACATTCAGTACTTC
CASSRKGDSKTKLAKNIQYF
>few|TRBJ1-1|TRBV27|.
TGTGCCAGCAGTTTAGTCGAGAACACTGAAGCTTTCTTT
CASSLVENTEAFF
>few|TRBJ1-4|TRBV6-6|.
TGTGCCAGCAGGGGCTCTACAGGGATGAGTGAAAAACTGTTTTTT
CASRGSTGMSEKLFF
>.|TRBJ2-1|TRBV7-3|TRBD2
TGTGCCAGCAGCAATAGAGCGGGGGCGGTGTCGAGAAATGAGCAGTTCTTC
CASSNRAGAVSRNEQFF
>.|TRBJ1-1|TRBV28|.
TGTGCCAGCAGTCCATTGGAGAGTGAAGCTTTCTTT
CASSPLESEAFF
>.|TRBJ1-6|TRBV28|.
TGTGCCAGCCAGAAAGCACCCCTCGAGGGTAATTCACCCCTCCACTTT
CASQKAPLEGNSPLHF
>.|TRBJ2-3|TRBV5-1|.
TGCGCCAGCAGCCTCGCTTTTTCCAGCACAGATACGCAGTATTTT
CASSLAFSSTDTQYF
>few|TRBJ2-7|TRBV7-9|.
TGTGCCAGCAGCTTAGATGGTCGTCAGTACTTC
CASSLDGRQYF
>few|TRBJ1-4|TRBV28|.
TGTGCCAGCAATGGGGAGGGGCCCAATGAAAAACTGTTTTTT
CASNGEGPNEKLFF
>.|TRBJ1-2|TRBV9|.
TGTGCCAGCAGCCCACAGGGACCTAACTATGGCTACACCTTC
CASSPQGPNYGYTF
>.|TRBJ1-2|TRBV25-1|.
TGTGCCAGCAGTGAATACGGCGCTGGGAGCTACACCTTC
CASSEYGAGSYTF
>.|TRBJ2-7|TRBV29-1|.
TGCAGCGCCCGACTAGGGGGCGAGCAGTACTTC
CSARLGGEQYF
>.|TRBJ2-7|TRBV29-1|.
TGCAGCGTTGCCAGCCCTAGTTACGAGCAGTACTTC
CSVASPSYEQYF